These T cell receptor beta chains were read from a single sample in a study of blood T cell repertoires in COVID-19. TCRdb keeps only in-frame clones here, not all; method: immunoSEQ multiplex PCR. The repertoire includes 450,000 to 500,000 clones, over 75% of them detected once, and more than 3% sits in the top ten. Material: peripheral blood. Receptors originate from a human donor in a cohort sampled during active COVID-19. CDR3s include the opening cysteine and the closing phenylalanine or tryptophan. The order of the fields is D gene, clone size, J gene, V gene, CDR3 DNA, CDR3 protein. The D gene is left open where the match is weak. Part of the rows lack a size; the others show once, few, many or a class for expanded clones.

>.|once|TRBJ1-1|TRBV7-2
TGTGCCAGCAGCCAAAGAACAGGGTTGGGAAACACTGAAGCTTTCTTT
CASSQRTGLGNTEAFF
>TRBD1|.|TRBJ1-4|TRBV18
TGTGCCAGCTCACCCCTCAGGGACAGAAGTTATGAAAAACTGTTTTTT
CASSPLRDRSYEKLFF
>TRBD1|few|TRBJ1-2|TRBV7-9
TGTGCCAGCAGCTTAGGACAGGGGTCTCACTATGGCTACACCTTC
CASSLGQGSHYGYTF
>.|.|TRBJ1-1|TRBV7-3
TGTGCCAGCAGCTTACGGTTCGAGTCTGAAGCTTTCTTT
CASSLRFESEAFF
>.|.|TRBJ1-2|TRBV6-2/TRBV6-3
TGTGCCAGCAGTTTACAGGACGGTTTAGTGGATGGCTACACCTTC
CASSLQDGLVDGYTF
>TRBD1|.|TRBJ1-4|TRBV28
TGTGCCAGCACCTGGGGGGGACAGGGGTATGAAAAACTGTTTTTT
CASTWGGQGYEKLFF
>.|.|TRBJ1-5|TRBV15
TGTGCCACCAGCCTTGAACGGGGGGCCCTTAGGAGCCCCCAGCATTTT
CATSLERGALRSPQHF
>.|.|TRBJ2-7|TRBV9
TGTGCCAGCAGCCCCCTTTCGAGCGACGAGCAGTACTTC
CASSPLSSDEQYF
>.|.|TRBJ1-4|TRBV9
TGTGCCAGCAGCGCGGATCCGGGGGCAACTAATGAAAAACTGTTTTTT
CASSADPGATNEKLFF
>TRBD1|.|TRBJ1-6|TRBV7-2
TGTGCCAGCAGCACCCAGGGGACAGGGGATGATTCACCCCTCCACTTT
CASSTQGTGDDSPLHF
>.|.|TRBJ1-1|TRBV7-9
TGTGCCAGCAGTTCTGACATGAACACTGAAGCTTTCTTT
CASSSDMNTEAFF
>.|.|TRBJ2-7|TRBV7-6
TGTGCCAGCAGCTTATTGGCAGCAAATTCTAGGGGGGAGCAGTACTTC
CASSLLAANSRGEQYF
>TRBD2|.|TRBJ2-2|TRBV4-3
TGCGCCAGCAGCCAAGATCTAGCGGGAGAGAAAGGGCTGTTTTTT
CASSQDLAGEKGLFF
>.|few|TRBJ1-1|TRBV7-9
TGTGCCAGCAGCTCCCAGGGGATCACTGAAGCTTTCTTT
CASSSQGITEAFF
>.|.|TRBJ1-1|TRBV29-1
TGCAGCGTGGTAAGGGGCGGCAGCGGGGACACTGAAGCTTTCTTT
CSVVRGGSGDTEAFF
>TRBD2|.|TRBJ2-5|TRBV5-8
TGTGCCAGCAGCTGGGGGACTAGCGGGGCTTCCAATTACTTC
CASSWGTSGASNYF
>.|.|TRBJ2-1|TRBV29-1
TGCAGCGGGACTCGGGATTCGTCGGCGGACAATGAGCAGTTCTTC
CSGTRDSSADNEQFF
>TRBD2|.|TRBJ2-1|TRBV5-1
TGCGCCAGCAGCCGCGCTAGCGGGAGAAATGAGCAGTTCTTC
CASSRASGRNEQFF
>.|.|TRBJ2-3|TRBV19
TGTGCCAGTAATAAGCCCAGCGGGAGCACAGATACGCAGTATTTT
CASNKPSGSTDTQYF
>TRBD1|once|TRBJ1-2|TRBV18
TGTGCCAGCTCACCGGGGGACAGATCCCCGCATGGCTACACCTTC
CASSPGDRSPHGYTF